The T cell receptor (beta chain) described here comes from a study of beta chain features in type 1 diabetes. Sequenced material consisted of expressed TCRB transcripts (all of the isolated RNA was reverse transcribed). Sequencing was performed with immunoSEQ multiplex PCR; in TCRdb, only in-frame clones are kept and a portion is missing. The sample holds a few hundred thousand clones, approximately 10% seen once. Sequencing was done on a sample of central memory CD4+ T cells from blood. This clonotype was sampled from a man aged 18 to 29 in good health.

DNA for the CDR3: TGTGCCAGCTCACCAAAGGGGCGAAATTCGGGCACTGAAGCTTTCTTT. This gives the protein CASSPKGRNSGTEAFF. The chain employs TRBV18 and TRBJ1-1; a weak D match, TRBD1 (5 bases). Trimming left V 2 bases short and J 4 bases short, with 17 bases between. Germline-derived CDR1 and CDR2 are KGHSH and LQKENI. This CDR3 comprises 16 residues.